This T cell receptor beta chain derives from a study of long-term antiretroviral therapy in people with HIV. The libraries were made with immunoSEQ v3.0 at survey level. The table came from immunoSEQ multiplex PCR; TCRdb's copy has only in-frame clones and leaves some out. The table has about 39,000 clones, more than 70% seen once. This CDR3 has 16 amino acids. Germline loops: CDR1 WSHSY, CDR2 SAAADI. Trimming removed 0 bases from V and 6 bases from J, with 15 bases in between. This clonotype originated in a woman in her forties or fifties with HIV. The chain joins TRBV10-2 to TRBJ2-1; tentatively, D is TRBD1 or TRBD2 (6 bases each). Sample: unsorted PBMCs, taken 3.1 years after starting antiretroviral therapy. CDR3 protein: CASSESLGGFGNEQFF. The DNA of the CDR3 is TGCGCCAGCAGTGAGTCCTTGGGGGGCTTCGGCAATGAGCAGTTCTTC.